One and the same sample provided the 29 T cell receptor beta chains below, sequenced in a study of T cells after somatic rescue of genetic block (dated by TCRdb to 2020 to 2022). The library was prepared using the immunoSEQ multiplex PCR assay. Here the immuneACCESS table is served through TCRdb, limited to in-frame sequences with V and J called. Missing clones are a known gap in these copies; in checked studies unresolved V genes cover under half, and the rest lacks a known reason. For this sample the table gives about 68,000 clones, of which approximately 90% were detected only once. The ten largest clones represent about 2.7% of the sample. The sample comprised peripheral blood mononuclear cells (PBMCs). Receptors were obtained from a man aged 40-49 years.

The V and J genes are TRBV19 and TRBJ2-5, with D perhaps TRBD2 (5 bases). This CDR3 has 13 amino acids. CDR1 LNHDA and CDR2 SQIVND come from the germline V gene (reference sequence). V was pared by 3 bases and J by 9 bases, with 14 bases between. The DNA for the CDR3 is TGTGCCAGTAGTATCTCCGATAGGAGGTCCCAGTACTTC. Its translation is CASSISDRRSQYF.

The CDR3 DNA follows: TGTGCCAGCAGTTACTCGACGGTCACCTACGAGCAGTACTTC. Encoded protein: CASSYSTVTYEQYF. The chain couples TRBV6-5 to TRBJ2-7; no definite D call. The germline CDR1 and CDR2 sequences are MNHEY and SVGAGI. The CDR3 extends over 14 amino acids. V gave up 0 bases and J gave up 2 bases, with 8 bases separating them.

The chain couples TRBV19 to TRBJ2-6; D is possibly TRBD1 or TRBD2 (7 bases each). The ends were cut back, 3 bases at V and 5 bases at J, with 20 bases in the middle. Germline-derived CDR1 and CDR2 are LNHDA and SQIVND (reference sequence). The CDR3 has 18 amino acids. CDR3 DNA sequence: TGTGCCAGTAGTATCCGGGGGGACAACAGGGGTAGGGCCAACGTCCTGACTTTC. It is translated as CASSIRGDNRGRANVLTF. The full variable domain, rest sourced from reference TRBV19 and TRBJ2-6, is DGGITQSPKYLFRKEGQNVTLSCEQNLNHDAMYWYRQDPGQGLRLIYYSQIVNDFQKGDIAEGYSVSREKKESFPLTVTSAQKNPTAFYLCASSIRGDNRGRANVLTFGAGSRLTVL.

The V gene is TRBV7-8, the J gene TRBJ2-2; D is tentatively TRBD1 or TRBD2 (5 bases each). Trimming removed 5 bases at V and 5 bases at J, with 12 bases between. The CDR3 runs to 14 residues. Germline V gives CDR1 SGHVS, CDR2 FQNEAQ. In DNA, the CDR3 is TGTGCCAGCAGCGACCGGGACGGTACCGGGGAGCTGTTTTTT. Its protein product is CASSDRDGTGELFF.

CDR3 amino acids: CASSQLTGGRLNQPQHF. The CDR3 DNA follows: TGCGCCAGCAGCCAGTTAACAGGGGGCCGGCTCAATCAGCCCCAGCATTTT. The chain recombines TRBV4-1 with TRBJ1-5; 9 bases agree with TRBD1. The CDR3 contains 17 residues. CDR1 MGHRA and CDR2 YSYEKL come from the germline V gene. The J segment lost 3 bases and the V segment lost 3 bases, leaving 9 bases of the junction unmatched.

The V call is TRBV29-1, the J call TRBJ1-2; possibly TRBD1 for D (5 bases). Germline CDR1 is SQVTM and CDR2 is ANQGSEA. The CDR3 has 12 residues. Between the trimmed V and J ends, which lost 6 bases and 1 base, there was a span of 9 bases. This CDR3 reads CSVGGVNYGYTF. The CDR3 region has the DNA TGCAGCGTGGGGGGGGTTAACTATGGCTACACCTTC.

This rearrangement joins TRBV9 to TRBJ2-7; 10 positions agree with TRBD2. The ends lost 4 bases at V and 3 bases at J; junction bases unmatched: 13. Germline assignment: CDR1 SGDLS and CDR2 YYNGEE. The CDR3 covers 17 residues. The CDR3 bases are TGTGCCAGCAGCCCAGAGGGACGGACTAGCGGATACTACGAGCAGTACTTC. Translation gives CASSPEGRTSGYYEQYF.

The V gene is TRBV6-1, the J gene TRBJ2-7, with 7 positions matching TRBD1. Trimming at V came to 2 bases and at J to 2 bases, leaving 6 bases not matched to a gene. CDR1 MNHNS and CDR2 SASEGT come from the germline V gene. The CDR3 covers 15 residues. CDR3 amino acids: CASSERAGGPYEQYF. Written as DNA, the CDR3 is TGTGCCAGCAGTGAACGGGCAGGGGGACCCTACGAGCAGTACTTC.

The V and J genes are TRBV6-1 and TRBJ2-7; perhaps TRBD1 as D (5 bases). CDR3 size: 15 residues. Trimming took off 1 base at V and 1 base at J, with 11 bases between the two ends. Germline assignment: CDR1 MNHNS and CDR2 SASEGT. The CDR3 bases are TGTGCCAGCAGTGAAGGTGACAGCGTATCCTACGAGCAGTACTTC. The encoded protein is CASSEGDSVSYEQYF.

This chain uses TRBV5-1 with TRBJ2-7; TRBD1 might be the D (6 bases). In germline, CDR1 is SGHRS, CDR2 YFSETQ. The ends were cut back, 0 bases at V and 6 bases at J, with 13 bases in the middle. This CDR3 has 14 amino acids. The CDR3 region has the DNA TGCGCCAGCAGCTTGGGCGGACAGTTGCGCGAGCAGTACTTC. Protein sequence: CASSLGGQLREQYF.

The chain carries TRBV2 and TRBJ2-5; no clear D. CDR1 is SNHLY and CDR2 is FYNNEI in the germline V gene. This CDR3 region has 15 residues. V dropped 0 bases and J dropped 1 base, with 9 bases sitting between them. CDR3 sequence reads: CASSEALVIQETQYF. CDR3 nucleotide sequence: TGTGCCAGCAGTGAAGCGCTGGTCATCCAAGAGACCCAGTACTTC.

The chain couples TRBV10-3 to TRBJ1-1; D is uncertain. In germline, CDR1 is ENHRY, CDR2 SYGVKD. CDR3 length: 15 amino acids. V gave up 0 bases and J gave up 1 base, with 9 bases separating them. The CDR3 coding sequence is TGTGCCATCAGTGAGTCGGCAGCAAAGAACACTGAAGCTTTCTTT. This encodes CAISESAAKNTEAFF.

The chain employs TRBV7-2 and TRBJ2-7; D gene unclear. Germline values: CDR1 SGHTA, CDR2 FQGNSA. Trimming shortened V by 5 bases and J by 0 bases, and 8 bases separated the two germline ends. There are 13 residues in the CDR3. CDR3 amino acids: CASSLTSSYEQYF. For the CDR3, the DNA is TGTGCCAGCAGCCTAACCTCCTCCTACGAGCAGTACTTC.

As regards this clone: The same CDR3 also results from other DNA sequences found in this sample. The gene calls are TRBV19 and TRBJ1-5; D is unresolved. The V gene's germline CDR1 is LNHDA and CDR2 SQIVND (reference sequence). With 3 bases removed from V and 4 bases from J, the gap between germline ends came to 4 bases. The CDR3 runs 12 residues. The chain's CDR3 is CASSIGNQPQHF. The CDR3 nucleotides read TGTGCCAGTAGTATCGGTAATCAGCCCCAGCATTTT.

The chain is built from TRBV10-3 and TRBJ2-1; 7 bases line up with TRBD2. Trimming at V came to 0 bases and at J to 8 bases, leaving 4 bases not matched to a gene. The CDR3 has 14 residues. Looked up from germline, CDR1 is ENHRY and CDR2 is SYGVKD. Here the CDR3 reads CAISESGGSDEQFF. In DNA, the CDR3 is TGTGCCATCAGTGAGTCTGGCGGGAGCGATGAGCAGTTCTTC.

Notes on this clone: The same CDR3 is also encoded by other DNA sequences in this sample. The chain uses TRBV9 and TRBJ2-2; D is unclear. CDR1 and CDR2 from the germline V gene are SGDLS and YYNGEE. The CDR3 runs 13 residues. V was pared by 0 bases and J by 4 bases, with 4 bases between. Here the CDR3 reads CASSVVSTGELFF. CDR3 in DNA: TGTGCCAGCAGCGTAGTGAGCACCGGGGAGCTGTTTTTT.

The chain links TRBV2 to TRBJ2-7; TRBD2 is a possible D gene (5 bases). The germline gives CDR1 SNHLY, CDR2 FYNNEI. The CDR3 totals 11 residues. V lost 5 bases to trimming and J lost 4 bases, with 6 bases between them. CDR3 in DNA: TGTGCCAGCAGTCGGGGTTACGAGCAGTACTTC. Translation: CASSRGYEQYF.

J is TRBJ1-4 and V is TRBV19; tentatively, D is TRBD1 (5 bases). The V gene lost 4 bases and the J gene lost 4 bases, with 10 bases spanning the gap. The V gene's germline CDR1 is LNHDA and CDR2 SQIVND (reference sequence). The CDR3 contains 14 residues. The CDR3 region has the DNA TGTGCCAGTAGTACCGGGACGTTTAATGAAAAACTGTTTTTT. It codes for CASSTGTFNEKLFF.

The CDR3 is CASTLRQGVYNEQFF. The CDR3 DNA reads as TGTGCCAGTACCCTGAGGCAGGGAGTCTACAATGAGCAGTTCTTC. The chain recombines TRBV19 with TRBJ2-1, with D perhaps given as TRBD1 or TRBD2 (5 bases each). CDR3 length equals 15 residues. From germline, CDR1 is LNHDA and CDR2 SQIVND (reference sequence). Trimming took 7 bases from V and 3 from J, leaving 16 bases between them.

The rearrangement uses TRBV7-6 and TRBJ2-5; possible D gene TRBD2, 6 bases. The CDR3 loop spans 14 amino acids. With 2 bases removed from V and 3 bases from J, the gap between germline ends came to 10 bases. The germline CDR1 and CDR2 sequences are SGHVS and FNYEAQ. The chain's CDR3 is CASSLRTTKETQYF. The CDR3 DNA reads TGTGCCAGCAGCTTACGGACTACCAAAGAGACCCAGTACTTC.

The count of this clone is one. This chain uses TRBV11-2 with TRBJ1-2; the D is unclear. The CDR3 covers 13 residues. The ends were cut back, 0 bases at V and 4 bases at J, with 6 bases in the middle. The germline gives CDR1 SGHAT, CDR2 FQNNGV. The CDR3 spells CASSLDAAYGYTF. The CDR3 DNA reads as TGTGCCAGCAGCTTAGATGCGGCCTATGGCTACACCTTC.

The gene calls are TRBV11-2 and TRBJ1-6; no clear D. V was trimmed by 1 base and J by 6 bases, leaving 10 bases between them. CDR1 is SGHAT and CDR2 is FQNNGV in the germline V gene. CDR3 length: 15 residues. The CDR3 is CASSLAGRGNSPLHF. The CDR3, as DNA: TGTGCCAGCAGCTTAGCGGGCAGAGGTAATTCACCCCTCCACTTT.

The chain recombines TRBV25-1 with TRBJ1-2; no clear D. Germline V gives CDR1 MGHDK, CDR2 SYGVNS. Trimming pared 4 bases from V and 2 bases from J, leaving 11 bases between. The CDR3 is made up of 14 amino acids. The CDR3 spells CASSGSTWNYGYTF. The CDR3 DNA follows: TGTGCCAGCAGTGGCTCGACATGGAACTATGGCTACACCTTC.

This clone occurred once. V and J are TRBV6-6 and TRBJ2-3, with TRBD1 as a possible D gene (5 bases). Germline loops: CDR1 MNHNY, CDR2 SVGAGI (reference sequence). The CDR3 is 14 residues long. Trimming stripped 5 bases from V and 1 base from J, with 10 bases between. CDR3 protein: CASSVLQGTDTQYF. The CDR3 bases are TGTGCCAGCAGTGTTCTACAGGGCACAGATACGCAGTATTTT.

The chain carries TRBV2 and TRBJ2-6, with D perhaps assigned TRBD1 or TRBD2 (6 bases each). The CDR3 extends over 17 amino acids. The ends were cut back, 7 bases at V and 0 bases at J, with 16 bases in the middle. In germline, CDR1 is SNHLY, CDR2 FYNNEI. CDR3 DNA sequence: TGTGCCAGCAATCTTTGGGGGGCCCTCTCTGGGGCCAACGTCCTGACTTTC. It codes for CASNLWGALSGANVLTF.

The chain carries TRBV29-1 and TRBJ1-1; D is unclear. The CDR3 consists of 13 residues. The germline gives CDR1 SQVTM, CDR2 ANQGSEA. V lost 7 bases and J 1 base, leaving 13 bases between the germline ends. The CDR3 sequence is CSARAEGNTEAFF. In DNA, the CDR3 is TGCAGCGCCCGAGCAGAGGGGAACACTGAAGCTTTCTTT.

The V gene is TRBV19, the J gene TRBJ1-4, with 8 bases aligning to TRBD1. CDR1 is LNHDA, CDR2 SQIVND, per germline (reference sequence). The V segment lost 1 base and the J segment 8 bases; nucleotides outside the gene matches: 6. CDR3 size: 15 residues. The CDR3 protein is CASSIGGRGHEKLFF. The CDR3 coding sequence is TGTGCCAGTAGTATAGGGGGCAGGGGGCACGAAAAACTGTTTTTT. The full variable domain, completed using reference TRBV19 and TRBJ1-4, is DGGITQSPKYLFRKEGQNVTLSCEQNLNHDAMYWYRQDPGQGLRLIYYSQIVNDFQKGDIAEGYSVSREKKESFPLTVTSAQKNPTAFYLCASSIGGRGHEKLFFGSGTQLSVL.

The rearrangement links TRBV6-6 to TRBJ1-2; 7 bases agree with TRBD1. Germline V gene lookup returns CDR1 MNHNY and CDR2 SVGAGI (reference sequence). The length of the CDR3 is 13 residues. After removal of 6 bases from V and 4 bases from J, the junction contained 5 bases not matched to a gene. The CDR3 DNA is TGTGCCAGCAGCCCCGACAGGGTCTATGGCTACACCTTC. This translates into CASSPDRVYGYTF.

The rearrangement uses TRBV15 and TRBJ2-7; the D is unclear. V was pared by 3 bases and J by 3 bases, with 15 bases between. Germline CDR1 and CDR2: LNHNV and YYDKDF (reference sequence). CDR3 length: 15 amino acids. The chain's CDR3 is CATSSGAQSNYEQYF. CDR3 nucleotide sequence: TGTGCCACCAGCAGTGGTGCACAGAGCAACTACGAGCAGTACTTC.